Presented here are 27 T cell receptor beta chains from one specimen sequenced in a study of cytomegalovirus exposure and HLA in healthy donors. Primers: 60 Vbeta forward and 13 Jbeta reverse. Method: immunoSEQ multiplex PCR; TCRdb's copy keeps in-frame clones and lacks some. Among 73,000 or so clones, around three quarters were seen once, and the ten largest hold around 6%. Sequencing was done on a sample of PBMCs. The receptors shown here come from a man in his fifties in good health and CMV-seronegative.

The chain couples TRBV4-3 to TRBJ1-1, with TRBD1 as a possible D gene (5 bases). Germline values: CDR1 LGHNA, CDR2 YSLEER. Trimming stripped 1 base from V and 10 bases from J, with 16 bases between. The length of the CDR3 is 14 residues. As DNA, the CDR3 is TGCGCCAGCAGCCAAGTGAGAAGGGGAGGGAGAGCTTTCTTT. Its translation is CASSQVRRGGRAFF.

With respect to this clone: The CDR3 carries no conserved terminal phenylalanine or tryptophan, so it likely arises from a read error. This chain connects TRBV30 to TRBJ1-2; 7 bases fit TRBD1. Germline-derived CDR1 and CDR2 are GTSNPN and SVGIG (reference sequence). This CDR3 region has 14 residues. V lost 6 bases, J lost 2 bases, and 9 bases stayed unmatched. DNA for the CDR3: TGTGCCTGTAAACAGGGGAACAGGAACTATGGCTACACCGTC. Translating it yields CACKQGNRNYGYTV.

The V gene is TRBV2, the J gene TRBJ1-4; 10 bases align to TRBD1. CDR1 and CDR2 (germline): SNHLY, FYNNEI. After removal of 4 bases from V and 3 bases from J, the junction contained 5 bases not matched to a gene. The CDR3 length is 16 residues. This chain's CDR3 is CASSAGQGSPNEKLFF. CDR3 nucleotide sequence: TGTGCCAGCAGTGCGGGACAGGGGTCCCCTAATGAAAAACTGTTTTTT.

This clone appeared a few times. V is TRBV4-1 and J is TRBJ1-3; D is possibly TRBD1 (5 bases). From germline, CDR1 is MGHRA and CDR2 YSYEKL. V gave up 4 bases and J gave up 0 bases, with 13 bases separating them. The CDR3 has 16 amino acids. The CDR3 here is CASSLWPTVSGNTIYF. The CDR3 DNA reads as TGCGCCAGCAGCCTCTGGCCGACAGTCTCTGGAAACACCATATATTTT.

The chain combines TRBV7-9 with TRBJ2-5, with D hard to call. The V gene lost 7 bases and the J gene lost 2 bases, with 8 bases spanning the gap. Germline CDR1 reads SEHNR; CDR2 reads FQNEAQ (reference sequence). The CDR3 runs to 12 residues. DNA of the CDR3: TGTGCCAGCACCTCAGAACAAGAGACCCAGTACTTC. Translation: CASTSEQETQYF.

The chain links TRBV28 to TRBJ1-5, with D uncertain. The CDR3 length is 14 residues. V lost 4 bases, J lost 5 bases, and 12 bases lay in between. The V gene's germline CDR1 is MDHEN and CDR2 SYDVKM. CDR3 sequence (DNA): TGTGCCAGCAGTTCCGGCGGCTCTTATCAGCCCCAGCATTTT. The encoded protein is CASSSGGSYQPQHF. The entire variable domain, with the rest obtained from reference TRBV28 and TRBJ1-5, is as follows: DVKVTQSSRYLVKRTGEKVFLECVQDMDHENMFWYRQDPGLGLRLIYFSYDVKMKEKGDIPEGYSVSREKKERFSLILESASTNQTSMYLCASSSGGSYQPQHFGDGTRLSIL.

This sequence joins TRBV4-3 and TRBJ2-2, with TRBD1 matching 8 bases. Germline V CDR1 and CDR2: LGHNA, YSLEER. V shed 0 bases, J shed 4 bases, and the junction held 7 bases outside the gene matches. The CDR3 consists of 17 residues. CDR3 sequence: CASSQEFGRGRTGELFF. CDR3 bases: TGCGCCAGCAGCCAAGAATTTGGCAGGGGGCGCACCGGGGAGCTGTTTTTT.

The chain employs TRBV9 and TRBJ1-1; no definite D call. The CDR3 has 16 amino acids. CDR1 SGDLS and CDR2 YYNGEE come from the germline V gene. Trimming took off 0 bases at V and 3 bases at J, with 15 bases between the two ends. The CDR3 sequence is CASSVGVGQEDTEAFF. For the CDR3, the DNA is TGTGCCAGCAGCGTAGGCGTAGGGCAGGAGGACACTGAAGCTTTCTTT.

This clone was seen just once. The chain combines TRBV30 with TRBJ2-7; TRBD2 agrees at 8 bases. The CDR3 consists of 14 residues. The trim removed 4 bases at V and 3 bases at J, leaving 8 bases unmatched. Germline V gene data show CDR1 as GTSNPN and CDR2 as SVGIG (reference sequence). The CDR3 here is CAWTRGGEVYEQYF. The DNA of the CDR3 is TGTGCCTGGACCCGGGGGGGGGAGGTCTACGAGCAGTACTTC.

This clone was seen only a few times. Here the CDR3 omits its conserved ending phenylalanine or tryptophan, so a read error is the likely source. The DNA for the CDR3 is TGTGCCAGCTCACCCCAAAAGACAGGTTCCGAGGAGCTGTTTGTT. It encodes CASSPQKTGSEELFV. This chain uses TRBV18 with TRBJ2-2, with a possible D match to TRBD1 (6 bases). Per germline, CDR1 KGHSH and CDR2 LQKENI. There are 15 residues in the CDR3. Trimming cost V 3 bases and J 10 bases, with 18 bases left between them.

The rearrangement joins TRBV2 to TRBJ1-1; no firm D call. Trimming stripped 4 bases from V and 2 bases from J, with 17 bases between. The V gene's germline CDR1 is SNHLY and CDR2 FYNNEI. The CDR3 runs to 16 residues. This chain's CDR3 is CASSVEAVALNTEAFF. The CDR3 DNA sequence: TGTGCCAGCAGTGTGGAGGCAGTCGCCTTAAACACTGAAGCTTTCTTT.

The genes are TRBV19 and TRBJ1-1, with D maybe TRBD1 (6 bases). The germline CDR1 and CDR2 sequences are LNHDA and SQIVND (reference sequence). The V gene lost 7 bases and the J gene lost 7 bases, with 10 bases spanning the gap. This CDR3 spans 11 amino acids. CDR3 nucleotides: TGTGCCAGTATCGGACAGTATGAAGCTTTCTTT. This translates into CASIGQYEAFF.

The chain has TRBV11-3 and TRBJ2-2; 8 bases align to TRBD1. The V segment lost 5 bases and the J segment 8 bases; nucleotides outside the gene matches: 4. Germline assignment: CDR1 SGHNT and CDR2 YENEEA. The CDR3 contains 13 residues. Here the CDR3 reads CASSDRGVGELFF. The DNA of the CDR3 is TGTGCCAGCAGCGACAGGGGTGTTGGGGAGCTGTTTTTT.

Only a few counts were recorded for this clone. The chain combines TRBV4-2 with TRBJ1-2; maybe TRBD1 (6 bases). Trimming pared 4 bases from V and 6 bases from J, leaving 21 bases between. Germline CDR1 is LGHNA and CDR2 is YNFKEQ. This CDR3 comprises 16 residues. CDR3 protein: CASSRHPGHDEDGYTF. For the CDR3, the DNA is TGTGCCAGCAGCCGACACCCGGGACACGACGAGGATGGCTACACCTTC.

This clone came up once. The V and J genes are TRBV19 and TRBJ1-3; D remains ambiguous. The CDR3 has 13 residues. Germline V CDR1 and CDR2: LNHDA, SQIVND (reference sequence). Trimming pared 3 bases from V and 3 bases from J, leaving 6 bases between. In DNA, the CDR3 is TGTGCCAGTAGTATTAGACATGGAAACACCATATATTTT. This codes for CASSIRHGNTIYF.

The chain carries TRBV7-2 and TRBJ1-2; D remains unclear. Germline V lookup: CDR1 SGHTA, CDR2 FQGNSA. The CDR3 is 12 amino acids. The germline V and J ends were trimmed by 2 bases and 5 bases, with 6 bases remaining between them. The chain's CDR3 is CASSLRTYGYTF. In nucleotides, the CDR3 is TGTGCCAGCAGCTTAAGAACTTATGGCTACACCTTC.

The V gene is TRBV6-5, the J gene TRBJ2-7, with D perhaps TRBD1 (6 bases). The CDR3 length is 15 residues. V lost 0 bases and J 4 bases, leaving 13 bases between the germline ends. Germline CDR1 MNHEY, CDR2 SVGAGI. The CDR3 bases are TGTGCCAGCAGTTACTCGCAGGGGCCCTTTTACGAGCAGTACTTC. Translation: CASSYSQGPFYEQYF.

In its sample, this clone ranks as medium-sized. The chain employs TRBV7-9 and TRBJ1-4; D remains ambiguous. Germline-derived CDR1 and CDR2 are SEHNR and FQNEAQ (reference sequence). Trimming took 5 bases from V and 8 from J, leaving 15 bases between them. The CDR3 length is 14 residues. The CDR3, as DNA: TGTGCCAGCAGCCATCCCGGGGATCCGGAAAAACTGTTTTTT. As protein: CASSHPGDPEKLFF.

This clone was seen more than once but under ten times. This chain links TRBV6-5 with TRBJ1-2; TRBD1 matches at 9 bases. Trimming took 6 bases from V and 7 from J; bases not matched to a gene: 12. The length of the CDR3 is 15 residues. Germline V gives CDR1 MNHEY, CDR2 SVGAGI. The CDR3 spells CASSYRGQGGFGYTF. DNA for the CDR3: TGTGCCAGCAGCTACAGGGGGCAAGGGGGTTTTGGCTACACCTTC.

The genes are TRBV7-2 and TRBJ2-2; D gene ambiguous. Between the trimmed V and J ends, which lost 4 bases and 1 base, there was a span of 4 bases. Germline V gene sequence: CDR1 SGHTA, CDR2 FQGNSA. The CDR3 consists of 13 residues. The CDR3 reads CASSYQNTGELFF. For the CDR3, the DNA is TGTGCCAGCAGCTATCAGAACACCGGGGAGCTGTTTTTT. The whole variable domain, filled in from reference TRBV7-2 and TRBJ2-2, reads GAGVSQSPSNKVTEKGKDVELRCDPISGHTALYWYRQSLGQGLEFLIYFQGNSAPDKSGLPSDRFSAERTGGSVSTLTIQRTQQEDSAVYLCASSYQNTGELFFGEGSRLTVL.

This chain connects TRBV27 to TRBJ2-2; 8 bases fit TRBD2. The CDR3 spans 15 residues. Germline V gene sequence: CDR1 MNHEY, CDR2 SMNVEV (reference sequence). With V trimmed by 5 bases and J by 1 base, 3 bases remained unmatched. The CDR3 spells CASSQLAVNTGELFF. Here the CDR3 DNA reads TGTGCCAGCAGTCAACTAGCGGTGAACACCGGGGAGCTGTTTTTT.

The chain combines TRBV15 with TRBJ1-2; no clear D. The CDR3 is 14 residues long. The V gene's germline CDR1 is LNHNV and CDR2 YYDKDF (reference sequence). V was cut by 0 bases and J by 7 bases, with 12 bases left in between. Written as DNA, the CDR3 is TGTGCCACCAGCAGAGATATCACGGCGGGTGGCTACACCTTC. The encoded protein is CATSRDITAGGYTF.

The rearrangement uses TRBV19 and TRBJ2-5; 9 bases map to TRBD1. J lost 9 bases, V lost 5 bases, and 13 bases had no gene match. There are 15 residues in the CDR3. Per germline, CDR1 LNHDA and CDR2 SQIVND (reference sequence). The CDR3 sequence is CASSLGQGNLGAQYF. The CDR3, as DNA: TGTGCCAGTAGTTTGGGACAGGGTAATTTGGGGGCCCAGTACTTC.

V is TRBV19 and J is TRBJ2-1, with D maybe TRBD1 (7 bases). From germline, CDR1 is LNHDA and CDR2 SQIVND (reference sequence). CDR3 length: 16 residues. V was trimmed by 6 bases and J by 0 bases, leaving 15 bases between them. DNA for the CDR3: TGTGCCAGTAGGTCGTGGGGGGACAGCTCCTACAATGAGCAGTTCTTC. It yields the protein CASRSWGDSSYNEQFF.

This chain connects TRBV19 to TRBJ2-6; no clear D. Germline CDR1 is LNHDA and CDR2 is SQIVND (reference sequence). The CDR3 spans 15 residues. V dropped 3 bases and J dropped 4 bases, with 10 bases sitting between them. The CDR3 loop reads CASSIAWAGANVLTF. Written as DNA, the CDR3 is TGTGCCAGTAGTATTGCGTGGGCCGGGGCCAACGTCCTGACTTTC.

This clone has a handful of counts. CDR3 nucleotide sequence: TGTGCCAGCAGCGTAGATTACGGTGGGAGGAACACTGAAGCTTTCTTT. Translation gives CASSVDYGGRNTEAFF. This chain joins TRBV9 and TRBJ1-1; D uncertain. This CDR3 has 16 residues. Germline V CDR1 and CDR2: SGDLS, YYNGEE. Trimming cost V 0 bases and J 1 base, with 13 bases left between them.

This clone has more than one count but fewer than ten. The V call is TRBV5-1, the J call TRBJ1-6; TRBD1 might be the D (6 bases). V lost 5 bases and J lost 3, with 15 bases in between. The CDR3 length is 16 residues. The germline V gene encodes CDR1 SGHRS and CDR2 YFSETQ. CDR3 amino acids: CASSHTGQLYNSPLHF. The CDR3 bases are TGCGCCAGCAGTCATACCGGACAGCTCTATAATTCACCCCTCCACTTT.